The present T cell receptor beta chain was sequenced within a study of CD8 T cells in ankylosing spondylitis. Broader study findings: Seemingly characteristic of ankylosing spondylitis blood was a TCR beta motif consisting of fewer than 10 highly homologous variants. In the blood and synovial fluid of reactive arthritis, some motif variants had been previously reported.

Germline-derived CDR1 and CDR2 are DFQATT and SNEGSKA (reference sequence). The V end lost 5 bases, the J end lost 5 bases, and 12 bases lay between the germline ends. There are 13 residues in the CDR3. Preparation of TCR beta libraries was done by quantitative 5'-RACE with molecular barcodes. TCRdb called the 5' RACE reads again in MiXCR, with one record for every CDR3 protein. The sample shows 250,000 or so distinct CDR3 sequences, about 24% of them seen only once. In regard to this clonotype: No antigen is known for it.

The sequence came from a male donor with ankylosing spondylitis or in good health (not recorded which). V usage is TRBV20-1 and J usage is TRBJ2-2; perhaps TRBD1 as D (5 bases). What was sequenced was blood, either unsorted or a sorted T cell fraction (not recorded which). The CDR3 nucleotides read TGCAGTGCTGCTAATCAGGGTACCGGGGAGCTGTTTTTT. Translated, it gives CSAANQGTGELFF.